This TCR beta chain is drawn from a study of OX40 agonist ivuxolimab in advanced cancers. Study at large: Patients were roughly 83% male with ages roughly 23 to 85, mean 60.

A word on this clone: Antigen: not known.

The ends were cut back, 7 bases at V and 7 bases at J, with 17 bases in the middle. The CDR3 contains 14 residues. The germline V gene has CDR1 SGHVS and CDR2 FQNEAQ. The method was immunoSEQ multiplex PCR; TCRdb's version includes in-frame clones alone and lacks a portion of them. The sample includes tens of thousands of clones, about 94% of them seen just once. Points from the study as a whole: Expanded peripheral T cells had an undetermined antigen specificity.

This sequence was found in an adult with an advanced solid tumor such as melanoma, head and neck, liver or kidney cancer. This chain links TRBV7-8 with TRBJ2-1, with a tentative D call TRBD2 (6 bases). Sequenced material: CD4+ or CD8+ T cells sorted from blood, taken in a trial of the OX40 agonist ivuxolimab. CDR3 bases: TGTGCCAGCAACATCCGGGGGTCTCTGAATGAGCAGTTCTTC. This translates into CASNIRGSLNEQFF.